This section outlines one T cell receptor (beta chain) sequence together with its context. Ten or more counts support this clonotype. Its antigen is unknown. Base-call qualities are not available, and no considerably larger clone is one nucleotide away. The CDR3 goes from the cysteine to the phenylalanine over 16 residues. Solely the CDR3 DNA is kept, with 48 bases framed from the first base. The germline ends are 14 bases apart after V is trimmed by 4 bases and J by 4 bases. From a lookup of the germline V gene (reference sequence), CDR1 and CDR2 are MNHNY and SVGAGI. The record originates from a study of blood T cells in healthy people across ages (dated by TCRdb to the mid-2010s). Study-level background: Template switching captured roughly one uniquely barcoded TCR beta cDNA molecule per two T cells in model experiments. Using the same blood draw, the study looked at two additional independent replicas of 1 million unique cDNA reads for two donors, one aged 18 to 30 and the other aged 80 or older. Four age groups were formed from the donors: young (average approximately 16 years), middle-aged (approximately 40), aged (over 55) and long-lived (approximately 78). Age-related changes in TCR beta repertoire diversity were measured in the study by deep sequencing normalized with unique cDNA molecular identifiers. To avoid experimental bias, donors of different ages were randomly spread across the sequencing lanes.

Systemically healthy Caucasian individuals from Russia, around 39 in total and aged about 6 to 90 years, were included as donors. Each donor gave 9 to 10 milliliters of peripheral blood, collected into EDTA-treated Vacutainer tubes. Ficoll-Paque density-gradient centrifugation was used to isolate PBMCs, with at least 7 million per sample. Total RNA, at least 5 micrograms per sample, was extracted from PBMCs with Trizol reagent. Naive CD45RAhigh/CD27high T cell percentages were measured by flow cytometry on a PBMC aliquot from every donor. The protocol used for the library was 5' RACE. TCRdb names Illumina HiSeq 2500 as the instrument used. A second PCR of about 6 to 11 cycles was performed with a sample-barcoded 5' primer and a J-beta primer mix. A unique molecular identifier was introduced onto each TCR beta cDNA molecule by a template-switch 5' adaptor carrying 12 random nucleotides. Each sample yielded at least 2.5 million CDR3-containing paired-end reads. The Mint cDNA synthesis kit, primed by a TRBC-specific oligonucleotide, was used to synthesize first-strand cDNA from all RNA. Following uracil-DNA glycosylase treatment, all cDNA underwent a first 18-cycle PCR with the universal primers M1SS and BC2_uni_R. Processing in the source paper ran as follows. For normalization, 1 million high-quality reads, each with a distinct molecular identifier, were randomly selected from each sample. Instead of being binned into consensus sequences, reads that shared molecular identifiers were thrown out. MiTCR, with a Q25 quality threshold and the strictest error-elimination algorithm, was used for CDR3 identification, clonotype clustering and error correction. A nonparametric unseen species model with Euler transformation was used to estimate lower-bound total TCR beta diversity. The raw public reads went through TCRdb reprocessing: fastp at Q25, MiXCR clone calling, in-frame beta chains kept. A single entry per CDR3 protein holds the most common genes and DNA from its merged rows. The V and J calls come from TCRdb's annotation, not from the publication. The sample records around 580,000 distinct CDR3 sequences, around half of which are singletons. The leading ten clones occupy just under 25% of the sample.

Results and caveats for the whole study, not just this receptor: There was a strong correlation between observed TCR beta diversity and the percentage of naive T cells measured by flow cytometry. Observed TCR beta diversity per million T cells fell roughly linearly with age, and a significant reduction was already apparent by age around 44. Total diversity estimates from one million sequenced T cells were considered lower bounds and underestimates. Compared with the aged group, more naive CD4+ T cells, fewer expanded clones and increased TCR diversity were shown by the long-lived group, suggesting age selection. Because the CMV infection status of the donors was unknown, age-related changes in expanded clonotypes may potentially have been confounded. Because profiling used bulk unsorted PBMCs, naive and antigen-experienced compartments could not be compared conclusively.

The sequence came from a man aged 80 or over in good health. The rearrangement combines TRBV6-6 with TRBJ2-6; confidence is insufficient to name the D gene. Sequences were obtained from blood. This receptor has the CDR3 CASSLFPRAGANVLTF. The sequence in DNA is TGTGCCAGCAGTTTATTCCCGCGAGCGGGGGCCAACGTCCTGACTTTC.